The TCR beta chain described here comes from a study of blood T cell repertoires in COVID-19 (TCRdb year 2020). For the wider study: Collaborator samples came from the United States, Italy and Spain and covered acute and convalescent phases of COVID-19. The material from the prospective study consisted of cDNA or gDNA derived from T cells, B-cell-depleted T cells, or PBMCs. Subjects who had been exposed to COVID-19, were actively infected with it, or had recovered from it provided the deeply sampled blood TCRbeta repertoires that made up the dataset. The repertoires were released in a freely available public database meant as a resource for research on the immune response to SARS-CoV-2. The samples were drawn from two sources: the first 160 participants of the ongoing ImmuneRACE study, and 1,254 subjects contributed by 6 global collaborators. A de-identified subject ID, COVID-19 status, age in years and sex were almost always included in the sample metadata. Where available, HLA class I and class II types were taken from metadata supplied by the sample provider and were not determined by assay-based typing.

Results and caveats for the whole study, not just this receptor: The amount of clinical and demographic metadata varied by source and participant and was provided uncurated.

This clone has just a few counts. Its recognized antigen is unknown. The sample holds no much larger clone one base away, and base qualities are not on file. Collaborating institutions collected whole blood in K2EDTA tubes following their own protocols. For TCRbeta analysis, collaborators shipped samples as frozen whole blood, isolated PBMCs, or DNA extracted from either of those sample types. The immunoSEQ Assay, a bias-controlled multiplex PCR, was used to amplify TCRbeta CDR3 regions from genomic DNA. As for how the authors treated the data: Within the assay, amplification of reference gene primers was used to estimate how many nucleated cells each sample contained. Sequence reads were collapsed and filtered to measure the absolute abundance of every unique TCRbeta CDR3 rearrangement. Productive Simpson clonality was computed per sample as the square root of Simpson's diversity index over productive rearrangements. The table comes from immuneACCESS by way of TCRdb, which keeps in-frame sequences with V and J called. Part of the clones is missing from these tables; in studies checked, under half for an unresolved V gene and the rest for unknown reasons. That table furnishes V, J and clone size, whereas the DNA furnished D and trimming. Within this sample are around 500,000 clones, with 80% to 90% of them counted one time only. The ten most abundant clones make up approximately 3.2% of the sample.

The source material was peripheral blood. This clonotype was sampled from a human donor in a cohort sampled during active COVID-19.

The nucleotide sequence is given as TGTGCCAGCAGTTCCTTAAGAGGGGGGGCCAACGTCCTGACTTTC. Its translation is CASSSLRGGANVLTF. The chain links TRBV6-5 with TRBJ2-6; TRBD2 might be the D gene, on 5 matching bases. Trimming costs V 4 bases and J 4 bases, and their ends lie 11 bases apart. CDR1 and CDR2 were assigned from the germline V gene as MNHEY and SVGAGI. The cysteine opens and the phenylalanine closes a CDR3 of 15 amino acids. Of all the DNA, just the CDR3 is kept, 45 bases in frame from base 1.